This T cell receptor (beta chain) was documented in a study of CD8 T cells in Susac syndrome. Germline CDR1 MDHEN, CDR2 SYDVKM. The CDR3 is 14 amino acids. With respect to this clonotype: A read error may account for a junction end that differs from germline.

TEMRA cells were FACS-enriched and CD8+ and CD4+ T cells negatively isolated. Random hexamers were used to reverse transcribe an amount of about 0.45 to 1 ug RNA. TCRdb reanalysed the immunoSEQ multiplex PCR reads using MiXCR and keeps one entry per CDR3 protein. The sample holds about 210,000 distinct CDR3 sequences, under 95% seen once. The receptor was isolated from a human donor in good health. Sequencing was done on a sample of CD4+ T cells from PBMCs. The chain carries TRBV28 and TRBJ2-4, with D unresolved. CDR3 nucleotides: TGTGCCAGCAGTCCCCTTGGACCCAAGAACATTCAGTACTTC. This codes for CASSPLGPKNIQYF. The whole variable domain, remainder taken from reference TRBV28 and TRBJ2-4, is DVKVTQSSRYLVKRTGEKVFLECVQDMDHENMFWYRQDPGLGLRLIYFSYDVKMKEKGDIPEGYSVSREKKERFSLILESASTNQTSMYLCASSPLGPKNIQYFGAGTRLSVL.